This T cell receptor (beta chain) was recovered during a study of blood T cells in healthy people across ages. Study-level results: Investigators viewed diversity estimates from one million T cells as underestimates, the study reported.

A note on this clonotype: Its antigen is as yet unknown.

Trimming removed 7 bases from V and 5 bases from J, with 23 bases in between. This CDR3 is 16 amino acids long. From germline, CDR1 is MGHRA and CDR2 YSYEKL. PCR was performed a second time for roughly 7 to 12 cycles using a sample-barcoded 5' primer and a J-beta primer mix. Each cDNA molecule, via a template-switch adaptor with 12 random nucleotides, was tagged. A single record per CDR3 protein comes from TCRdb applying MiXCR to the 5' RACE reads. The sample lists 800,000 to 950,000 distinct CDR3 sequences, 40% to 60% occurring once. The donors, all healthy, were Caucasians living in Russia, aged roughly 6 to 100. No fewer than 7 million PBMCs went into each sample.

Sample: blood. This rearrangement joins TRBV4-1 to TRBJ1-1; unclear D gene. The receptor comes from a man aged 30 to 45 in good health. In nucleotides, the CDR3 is TGCGCCAGCACGCAAGAGCAGGTCGGGTTAGGTACTGAAGCTTTCTTT. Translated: CASTQEQVGLGTEAFF.